The clone carrying this T cell receptor beta chain was observed a handful of times. The antigen remains undetermined. The observed sequence ends 3 residues before the CDR3 terminus, with the missing tail filled in from the germline J gene. The CDR3 is made up of 13 amino acids. V lost 4 bases and J lost 4, with 10 bases in between. Per the germline V gene, CDR1 is MNHNS and CDR2 is SASEGT. The assay was immunoSEQ multiplex PCR, and TCRdb's table has in-frame clones only and misses some. Listed for the sample are over 20,000 clones, none seen a single time. The data belong to a study of T cell clonality in common variable immunodeficiency. General study findings and limits: Patient heterogeneity in the CVID cohort limited correlations between repertoire features and clinical complications. Compared with controls, CVID subjects had fewer shared TCRbeta clones. Compared with healthy controls, CVID subjects showed increased TCRbeta clonality, mostly in about a third. Fewer deletions and N-nucleotide insertions were reportedly seen in common variable immunodeficiency TCR beta sequences.

The receptor's source is a human donor with common variable immunodeficiency. The V gene is TRBV6-1, the J gene TRBJ1-2; D gene uncertain. The specimen was peripheral blood mononuclear cells. CDR3 bases read: TGTGCCAGCAGTGTTACAGACACCTATGGC. This sequence encodes CASSVTDTYG. The whole CDR3 sequence reads CASSVTDTYGYTF.